This T cell receptor (beta chain) was documented in a study of identical twins. Study-wide results and limits: Reduced insertions were recorded for abundant cord blood beta clonotypes, with no such pattern in memory repertoires.

Concerning this clonotype: Its antigen is undetermined.

Using its own MiXCR run on the 5' RACE reads, TCRdb lists one record per CDR3 protein. This table holds about 900,000 distinct CDR3 sequences, roughly an eighth found once. The CDR3 length is 12 residues. Germline lookup yields CDR1 SGHRS and CDR2 YFSETQ. With 3 bases removed from V and 8 bases from J, the gap between germline ends came to 9 bases. Donors uniformly comprised healthy Caucasians. These data also formed part of another study, on yellow fever vaccine responses in identical twins.

The sequence was collected from a woman younger than 35 in good health. The sequenced sample was PBMCs. The V call is TRBV5-1, the J call TRBJ2-1; D perhaps matches TRBD1 (5 bases). The CDR3 here is CASSWEGDEQFF. In DNA, the CDR3 is TGCGCCAGCAGCTGGGAAGGGGATGAGCAGTTCTTC. Drawing the rest from reference TRBV5-1 and TRBJ2-1, the complete variable domain is KAGVTQTPRYLIKTRGQQVTLSCSPISGHRSVSWYQQTPGQGLQFLFEYFSETQRNKGNFPGRFSGRQFSNSRSEMNVSTLELGDSALYLCASSWEGDEQFFGPGTRLTVL.